This T cell receptor beta chain was retrieved from a study of CXCR3 chemokines and chemotherapy response in bladder cancer. V lost 2 bases, J lost 9 bases, and 5 bases stayed unmatched. This CDR3 contains 14 residues. The germline V gene has CDR1 SEHNR and CDR2 FQNEAQ (reference sequence). TCRdb reprocessed the PCR reads with MiXCR, giving one entry per CDR3 protein. This sample has about 13,000 distinct CDR3 sequences; 9.5% to 15% occur once, and the top ten carry more than 25%. This clonotype was counted ten times or more. This sequence originates from a human donor with bladder cancer that did not respond to neoadjuvant chemotherapy. The material was obtained from a patient whose treatment included neoadjuvant chemotherapy. V usage is TRBV7-9 and J usage is TRBJ2-1; 9 bases fit TRBD2. CDR3 sequence (DNA): TGTGCCAGCAGCTTAAGCCTAGCGGGGTTTGAGCAGTTCTTC. Its protein product is CASSLSLAGFEQFF. The full variable domain, in which reference TRBV7-9 and TRBJ2-1 provide the parts outside the CDR3, is DTGVSQNPRHKITKRGQNVTFRCDPISEHNRLYWYRQTLGQGPEFLTYFQNEAQLEKSRLLSDRFSAERPKGSFSTLEIQRTEQGDSAMYLCASSLSLAGFEQFFGPGTRLTVL.